This T cell receptor (beta chain) was sequenced for a study of long-term antiretroviral therapy in people with HIV. V gave up 8 bases and J gave up 4 bases, with 14 bases separating them. In germline, CDR1 is SGHTA, CDR2 FQGNSA. This CDR3 is built from 13 residues. About this clone: Its target is unknown.

Sequencing relied on immunoSEQ assay v3.0, run at survey level. Only in-frame clones appear in the TCRdb table, and some are missing; sequencing was by immunoSEQ multiplex PCR. The data show roughly 30,000 clones, over 90% seen once. General study points: Blood collection from the mid-2000s to the late 2010s possibly occurred under older ART regimens. Subsequent to ART, diversity was augmented yet persisted below that of transplant donor controls.

This chain connects TRBV7-2 to TRBJ1-2, with D hard to call. The TCR originated in a woman aged 40 to 49 with HIV. The sample consisted of unsorted PBMCs, taken about 6.7 years after starting antiretroviral therapy. CDR3 sequence: CASSREGSYGYTF. The DNA for the CDR3 is TGTGCCAGCTCACGGGAGGGTTCCTATGGCTACACCTTC.